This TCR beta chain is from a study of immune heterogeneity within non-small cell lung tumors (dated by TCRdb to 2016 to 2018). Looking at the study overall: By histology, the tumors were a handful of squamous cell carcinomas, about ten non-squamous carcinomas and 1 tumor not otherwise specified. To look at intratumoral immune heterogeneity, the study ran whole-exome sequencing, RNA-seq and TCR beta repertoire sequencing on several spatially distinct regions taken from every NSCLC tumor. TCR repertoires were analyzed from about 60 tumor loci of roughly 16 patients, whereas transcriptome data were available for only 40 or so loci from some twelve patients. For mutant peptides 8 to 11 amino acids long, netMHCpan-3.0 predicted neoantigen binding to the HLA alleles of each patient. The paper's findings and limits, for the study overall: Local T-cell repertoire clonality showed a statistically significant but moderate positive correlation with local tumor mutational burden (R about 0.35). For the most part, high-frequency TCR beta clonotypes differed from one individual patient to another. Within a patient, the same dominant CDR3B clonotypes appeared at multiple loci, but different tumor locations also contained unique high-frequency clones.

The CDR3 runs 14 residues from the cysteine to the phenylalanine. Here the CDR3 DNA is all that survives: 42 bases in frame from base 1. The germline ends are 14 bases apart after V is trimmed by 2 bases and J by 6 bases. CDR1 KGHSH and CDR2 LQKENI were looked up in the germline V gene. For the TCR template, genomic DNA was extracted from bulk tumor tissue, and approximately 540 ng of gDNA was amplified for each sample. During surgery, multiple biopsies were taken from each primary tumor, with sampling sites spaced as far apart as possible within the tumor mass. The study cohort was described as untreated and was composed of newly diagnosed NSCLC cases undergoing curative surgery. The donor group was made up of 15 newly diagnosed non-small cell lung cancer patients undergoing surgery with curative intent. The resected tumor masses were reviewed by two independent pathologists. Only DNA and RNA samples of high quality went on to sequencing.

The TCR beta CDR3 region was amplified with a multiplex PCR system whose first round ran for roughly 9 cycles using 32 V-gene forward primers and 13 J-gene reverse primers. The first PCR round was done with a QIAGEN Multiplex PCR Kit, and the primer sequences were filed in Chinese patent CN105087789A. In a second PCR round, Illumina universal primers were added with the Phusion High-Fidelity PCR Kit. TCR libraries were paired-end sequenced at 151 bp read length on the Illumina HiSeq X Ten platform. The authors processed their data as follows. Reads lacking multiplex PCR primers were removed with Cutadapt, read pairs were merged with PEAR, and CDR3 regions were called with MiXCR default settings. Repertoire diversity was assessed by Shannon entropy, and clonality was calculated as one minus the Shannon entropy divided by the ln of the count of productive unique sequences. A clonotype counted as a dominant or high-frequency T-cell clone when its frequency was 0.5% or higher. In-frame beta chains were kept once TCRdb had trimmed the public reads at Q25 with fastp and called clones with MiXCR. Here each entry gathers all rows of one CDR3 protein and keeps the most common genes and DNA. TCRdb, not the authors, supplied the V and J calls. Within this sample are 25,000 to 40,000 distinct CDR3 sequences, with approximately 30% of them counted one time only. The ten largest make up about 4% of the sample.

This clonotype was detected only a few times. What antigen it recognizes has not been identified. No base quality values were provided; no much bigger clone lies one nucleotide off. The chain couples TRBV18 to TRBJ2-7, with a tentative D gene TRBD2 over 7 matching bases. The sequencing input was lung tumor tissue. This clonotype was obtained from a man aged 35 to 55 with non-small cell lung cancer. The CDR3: CASSPKGEGLEQYF. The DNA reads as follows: TGTGCCAGCTCACCAAAGGGGGAGGGCCTCGAGCAGTACTTC.